This TCR beta chain appears in the sequencing data of a study of T cell repertoires in cytomegalovirus infection. Study context: It was recently identified HLA-C-restricted and well-studied HLA-B-restricted CMV epitopes that the study used. The public TCR beta signatures pointed to both CMV infection and matching HLA type. Points from the study as a whole: Pooled public TCR beta family frequency picked out CMV carriers with the relevant HLA. In two of eight donors, the top clonotype was HLA-C-restricted CMV-specific.

Concerning this clonotype: As yet, its antigen is unknown.

TCRdb fed the reads into MiXCR, producing one record per CDR3 protein. The top ten hold around an eighth of the sample, which has around 900,000 distinct CDR3 sequences, approximately 30% seen once. Germline V gene sequence: CDR1 MNHEY, CDR2 SMNVEV (reference sequence). The CDR3 runs 14 residues. J was trimmed by 5 bases and V by 7 bases; bases with no gene match: 7. The gene calls are TRBV27 and TRBJ2-2, with 7 bases lining up with TRBD1. The starting material was cultured CD8+ T cells from PBMCs, obtained from culture after CMV antigen stimulation. The TCR was taken from a human donor in good health (CMV status not recorded). Some clones in this sample may be carry-over from other donors' samples. CDR3 in DNA: TGTGCCAGCACTTCGACAGGGCTTACCGGGGAGCTGTTTTTT. Translated, it gives CASTSTGLTGELFF.